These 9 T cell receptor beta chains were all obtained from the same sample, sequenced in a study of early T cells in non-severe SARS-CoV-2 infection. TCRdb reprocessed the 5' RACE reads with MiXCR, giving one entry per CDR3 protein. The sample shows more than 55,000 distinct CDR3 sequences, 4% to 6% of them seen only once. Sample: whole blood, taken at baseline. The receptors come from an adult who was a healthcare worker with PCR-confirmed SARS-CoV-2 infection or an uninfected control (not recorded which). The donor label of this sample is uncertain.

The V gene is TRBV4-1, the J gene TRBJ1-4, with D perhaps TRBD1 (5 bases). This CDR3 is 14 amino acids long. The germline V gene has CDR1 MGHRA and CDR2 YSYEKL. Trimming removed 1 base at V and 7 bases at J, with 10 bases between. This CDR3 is CASSQVVRGEKLFF. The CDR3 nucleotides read TGCGCCAGCAGCCAAGTGGTGAGGGGTGAAAAACTGTTTTTT.

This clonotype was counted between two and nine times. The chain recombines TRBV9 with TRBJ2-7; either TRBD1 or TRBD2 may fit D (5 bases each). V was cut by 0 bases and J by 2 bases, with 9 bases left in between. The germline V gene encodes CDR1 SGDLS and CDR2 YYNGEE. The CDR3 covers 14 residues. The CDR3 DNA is TGTGCCAGCAGCGTAGAGGGGACGACCTACGAGCAGTACTTC. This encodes CASSVEGTTYEQYF.

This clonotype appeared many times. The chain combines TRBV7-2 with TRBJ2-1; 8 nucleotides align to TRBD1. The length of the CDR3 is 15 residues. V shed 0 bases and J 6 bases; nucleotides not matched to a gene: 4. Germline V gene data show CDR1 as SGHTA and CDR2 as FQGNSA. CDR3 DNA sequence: TGTGCCAGCAGCTTAGCCTTTGACAGGGGCAATGAGCAGTTCTTC. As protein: CASSLAFDRGNEQFF.

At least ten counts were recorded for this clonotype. In DNA form, the CDR3 reads TGTGCCAGCAGCTTAGAGGTGACAGGGCTCCCCTACGAGCAGTACTTC. Amino acid sequence: CASSLEVTGLPYEQYF. The chain joins TRBV11-2 to TRBJ2-7; 7 bases are shared with TRBD1. This CDR3 has 16 residues. From germline, CDR1 is SGHAT and CDR2 FQNNGV. With V trimmed by 0 bases and J by 2 bases, 7 bases remained unmatched. Using reference TRBV11-2 and TRBJ2-7 for the parts outside the CDR3, the full variable domain is EAGVAQSPRYKIIEKRQSVAFWCNPISGHATLYWYQQILGQGPKLLIQFQNNGVVDDSQLPKDRFSAERLKGVDSTLKIQPAKLEDSAVYLCASSLEVTGLPYEQYFGPGTRLTVT.

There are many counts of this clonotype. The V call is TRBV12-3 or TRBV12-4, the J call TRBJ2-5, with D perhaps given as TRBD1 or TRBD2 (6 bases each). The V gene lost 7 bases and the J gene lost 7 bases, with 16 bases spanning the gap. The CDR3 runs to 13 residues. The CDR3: CASTGEAVWTQYF. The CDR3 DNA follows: TGTGCCAGCACAGGGGAGGCGGTTTGGACCCAGTACTTC.

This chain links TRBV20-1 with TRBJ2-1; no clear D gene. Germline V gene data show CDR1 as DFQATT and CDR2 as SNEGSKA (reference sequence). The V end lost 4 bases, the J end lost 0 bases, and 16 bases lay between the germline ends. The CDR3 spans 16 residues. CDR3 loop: CSAIPLGTSSYNEQFF. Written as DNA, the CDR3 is TGCAGTGCTATTCCCCTTGGTACGAGCTCCTACAATGAGCAGTTCTTC.

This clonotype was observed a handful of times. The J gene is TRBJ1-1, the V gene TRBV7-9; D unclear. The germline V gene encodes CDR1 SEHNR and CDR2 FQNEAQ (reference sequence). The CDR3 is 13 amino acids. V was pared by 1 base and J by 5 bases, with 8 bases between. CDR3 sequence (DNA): TGTGCCAGCAGCTTAGGAGAAGGTACTGAAGCTTTCTTT. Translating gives CASSLGEGTEAFF.

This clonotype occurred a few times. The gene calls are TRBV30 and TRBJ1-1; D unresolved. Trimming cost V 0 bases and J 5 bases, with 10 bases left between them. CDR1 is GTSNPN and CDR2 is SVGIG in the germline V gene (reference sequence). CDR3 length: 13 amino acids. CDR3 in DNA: TGTGCCTGGAGTGTAGAGCTGGGGACTGAAGCTTTCTTT. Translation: CAWSVELGTEAFF.

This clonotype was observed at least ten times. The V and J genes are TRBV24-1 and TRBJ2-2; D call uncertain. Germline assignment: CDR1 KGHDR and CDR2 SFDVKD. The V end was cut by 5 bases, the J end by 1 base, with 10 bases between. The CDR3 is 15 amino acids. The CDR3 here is CATSGSPVNTGELFF. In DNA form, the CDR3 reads TGTGCCACCAGTGGGTCACCAGTGAACACCGGGGAGCTGTTTTTT.